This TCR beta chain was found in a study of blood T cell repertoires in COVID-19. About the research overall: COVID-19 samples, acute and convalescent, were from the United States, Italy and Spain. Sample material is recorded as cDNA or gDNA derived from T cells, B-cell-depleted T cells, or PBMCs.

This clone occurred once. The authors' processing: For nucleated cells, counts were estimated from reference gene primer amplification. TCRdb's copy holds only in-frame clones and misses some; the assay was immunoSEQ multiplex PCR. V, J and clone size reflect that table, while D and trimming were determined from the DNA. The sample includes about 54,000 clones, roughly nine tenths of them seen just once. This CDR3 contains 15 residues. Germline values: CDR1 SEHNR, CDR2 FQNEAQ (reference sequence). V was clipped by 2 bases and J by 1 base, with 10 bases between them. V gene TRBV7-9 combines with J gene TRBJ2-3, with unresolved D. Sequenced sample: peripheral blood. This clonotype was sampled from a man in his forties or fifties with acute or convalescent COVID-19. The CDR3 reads CASSLTGAGTDTQYF. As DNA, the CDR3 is TGTGCCAGCAGCTTAACGGGTGCTGGCACAGATACGCAGTATTTT.